A single TCR beta chain is shown here with its context. Its antigen is unknown. This record belongs to a study of immune evolution from preneoplasia to lung adenocarcinoma. Notes on the study in general: T cell clonality was higher in KRAS-mutant than EGFR-mutant or wild-type nodules. Later-stage lesions seemingly showed higher T cell density and diversity than normal lung.

V lost 3 bases and J 0 bases, leaving 15 bases between the germline ends. CDR1 and CDR2 from the germline V gene are KGHSH and LQKENI. The CDR3 spans 17 residues. Repertoires were generated with immunoSEQ multiplex PCR, while TCRdb's copy carries only in-frame clones and drops some. In the table there are 1,500 to 2,000 clones, about 73% of which are singletons. Nucleic acids came from premalignant or tumor cells enriched by macro-dissection. V and J are TRBV18 and TRBJ2-1, with D perhaps TRBD1 or TRBD2 (6 bases each). This TCR came from a person aged 55-85 years with lung adenocarcinoma. Material for sequencing was FFPE minimally invasive lung adenocarcinoma tissue. The CDR3 sequence is CASSPLPGEASYNEQFF. In DNA form, the CDR3 reads TGTGCCAGCTCACCTCTGCCAGGGGAGGCCTCCTACAATGAGCAGTTCTTC. The variable domain in full, completed from reference TRBV18 and TRBJ2-1, reads NAGVMQNPRHLVRRRGQEARLRCSPMKGHSHVYWYRQLPEEGLKFMVYLQKENIIDESGMPKERFSAEFPKEGPSILRIQQVVRGDSAAYFCASSPLPGEASYNEQFFGPGTRLTVL.